The 28 T cell receptor beta chains below all came from one sample that was sequenced in a study of cytomegalovirus exposure and HLA in healthy donors. 60 Vbeta and 13 Jbeta primers were used in PCR. TCRdb's table, derived via immunoSEQ multiplex PCR, lists solely in-frame clones and lacks some. This table holds over 120,000 clones, over 70% found once. The specimen was PBMCs. The receptors were sampled from a man aged 30-40 years in good health and CMV-seronegative.

The DNA of the CDR3 is TGTGCCAGCAGTTTTGGGGGGGAGGACACCGGGGAGCTGTTTTTT. Protein sequence: CASSFGGEDTGELFF. The V gene is TRBV28, the J gene TRBJ2-2; TRBD2 agrees at 7 bases. Germline CDR1 reads MDHEN; CDR2 reads SYDVKM. Trimming took 3 bases from V and 3 from J; bases not matched to a gene: 4. This CDR3 is 15 amino acids long.

CDR3 nucleotide sequence: TGTGCCAGTAGTCCTAACCCGGACAGCTACAATGAGCAGTTCTTC. It encodes CASSPNPDSYNEQFF. The J gene is TRBJ2-1, the V gene TRBV19, with a possible D match to TRBD1 (6 bases). V was shortened by 5 bases and J by 3 bases, with 14 bases between the two germline ends. Germline loops: CDR1 LNHDA, CDR2 SQIVND (reference sequence). The CDR3 covers 15 residues.

The rearrangement links TRBV29-1 to TRBJ2-5; 11 nucleotides agree with TRBD2. The CDR3 contains 14 residues. The germline V gene has CDR1 SQVTM and CDR2 ANQGSEA. The V and J ends lost 8 bases and 3 bases, in that order; junction bases with no gene match: 8. In DNA form, the CDR3 reads TGCAGCATAATAGCGGGGGGGGGCAAAGAGACCCAGTACTTC. The encoded protein is CSIIAGGGKETQYF.

The chain is built from TRBV5-8 and TRBJ1-4, with 7 bases that match TRBD1. Germline V CDR1 and CDR2: SGHTS, YDEGEE. With 4 bases clipped from V and 7 bases from J, the junction kept 4 bases outside the gene matches. The CDR3 is 13 residues long. CDR3 nucleotides: TGTGCCAGCAGCAGGGGGCACGGTGAAAAACTGTTTTTT. Protein: CASSRGHGEKLFF.

The sample holds a few counts of this clone. The CDR3 sequence is CSVSGMNTEAFF. In DNA, the CDR3 is TGCAGCGTCTCAGGGATGAACACTGAAGCTTTCTTT. The chain links TRBV29-1 to TRBJ1-1; D is perhaps TRBD1 (5 bases). V was shortened by 6 bases and J by 0 bases, with 8 bases between the two germline ends. CDR1 and CDR2 from the germline V gene are SQVTM and ANQGSEA. The CDR3 is 12 residues long.

This clone was found a few times. The gene calls are TRBV6-5 and TRBJ2-5; D is unclear. This CDR3 has 14 residues. Germline loops: CDR1 MNHEY, CDR2 SVGAGI. V lost 4 bases and J 2 bases, leaving 11 bases between the germline ends. The CDR3 loop reads CASSFDTTQETQYF. The CDR3 DNA reads TGTGCCAGCAGTTTCGACACGACACAAGAGACCCAGTACTTC.

As DNA, the CDR3 is TGTGCCATCAGTTCAGTTGCAACTAATGAAAAACTGTTTTTT. This translates into CAISSVATNEKLFF. The chain is built from TRBV10-3 and TRBJ1-4, with unresolved D. The V end lost 5 bases, the J end lost 0 bases, and 7 bases lay between the germline ends. Germline-derived CDR1 and CDR2 are ENHRY and SYGVKD. This CDR3 has 14 amino acids.

This clone appeared a few times. The chain recombines TRBV5-5 with TRBJ1-5; no clear D. The CDR3 is made up of 15 amino acids. Trimming removed 2 bases at V and 0 bases at J, with 9 bases between. CDR1 and CDR2 (germline): SGHKS, YYEKEE (reference sequence). The CDR3 nucleotides are TGTGCCAGCAGCTTAGGAGATTATAGCAATCAGCCCCAGCATTTT. This codes for CASSLGDYSNQPQHF.

This rearrangement joins TRBV29-1 to TRBJ2-3, with D possibly being TRBD1 (6 bases). Germline V gene sequence: CDR1 SQVTM, CDR2 ANQGSEA. Trimming took off 6 bases at V and 2 bases at J, with 21 bases between the two ends. The CDR3 has 16 amino acids. As DNA, the CDR3 is TGCAGCGTCGACGCTCCTTCTGGGACAACCACAGATACGCAGTATTTT. This codes for CSVDAPSGTTTDTQYF.

V usage is TRBV30 and J usage is TRBJ2-1, with a weak D call TRBD2 (5 bases). CDR1 GTSNPN and CDR2 SVGIG come from the germline V gene (reference sequence). The V and J ends lost 4 bases and 0 bases respectively, with 13 bases between them. The CDR3 has 15 residues. CDR3 sequence reads: CAWIPGLPSYNEQFF. The CDR3 nucleotides read TGTGCCTGGATTCCGGGGTTACCCTCCTACAATGAGCAGTTCTTC.

The chain joins TRBV5-1 to TRBJ2-1; 7 bases map to TRBD2. The V and J ends lost 0 bases and 8 bases, in that order; junction bases with no gene match: 5. Germline V gene data show CDR1 as SGHRS and CDR2 as YFSETQ. The CDR3 is 14 amino acids. Written as DNA, the CDR3 is TGCGCCAGCAGCTTGGTGGCGGGAGCTGATGAGCAGTTCTTC. Protein: CASSLVAGADEQFF. The variable domain in full, with the rest retrieved from reference TRBV5-1 and TRBJ2-1, is KAGVTQTPRYLIKTRGQQVTLSCSPISGHRSVSWYQQTPGQGLQFLFEYFSETQRNKGNFPGRFSGRQFSNSRSEMNVSTLELGDSALYLCASSLVAGADEQFFGPGTRLTVL.

This rearrangement joins TRBV9 to TRBJ2-3, with D possibly being TRBD1 (6 bases). V lost 1 base, J lost 0 bases, and 21 bases lay in between. Germline CDR1 is SGDLS and CDR2 is YYNGEE. This CDR3 is 19 amino acids long. CDR3 sequence: CASSVMDSRGRTSTDTQYF. CDR3 DNA: TGTGCCAGCAGCGTAATGGACAGCCGTGGCCGAACTAGCACAGATACGCAGTATTTT.

The chain links TRBV4-2 to TRBJ1-4, with TRBD1 matching 7 bases. The CDR3 has 16 residues. Germline loops: CDR1 LGHNA, CDR2 YNFKEQ. V was pared by 3 bases and J by 8 bases, with 12 bases of the junction left unmatched. The CDR3 loop is CASSQSPGQRGEKLFF. CDR3 DNA sequence: TGTGCCAGCAGCCAGTCCCCGGGACAGCGAGGGGAAAAACTGTTTTTT.

The J gene is TRBJ1-6, the V gene TRBV5-6; D not resolved. The V gene lost 2 bases and the J gene lost 8 bases, with 11 bases spanning the gap. CDR1 and CDR2 (germline): SGHDT, YYEEEE. The CDR3 runs to 14 residues. CDR3 protein: CASSFGGAYSPLHF. The CDR3 coding sequence is TGTGCCAGCAGCTTCGGCGGTGCGTATTCACCCCTCCACTTT. Full variable domain (outside the CDR3, taken from reference TRBV5-6 and TRBJ1-6): DAGVTQSPTHLIKTRGQQVTLRCSPKSGHDTVSWYQQALGQGPQFIFQYYEEEERQRGNFPDRFSGHQFPNYSSELNVNALLLGDSALYLCASSFGGAYSPLHFGNGTRLTVT.

To note about this clone: Other DNA sequences from this sample encode an identical CDR3 as well. The chain joins TRBV25-1 to TRBJ1-1, with TRBD1 as a possible D gene (5 bases). Germline V gene data show CDR1 as MGHDK and CDR2 as SYGVNS. Trimming shortened V by 3 bases and J by 10 bases, and 15 bases separated the two germline ends. The CDR3 consists of 13 residues. CDR3 protein: CASSEGTFKGAFF. In nucleotides, the CDR3 is TGTGCCAGCAGTGAGGGGACTTTTAAGGGAGCTTTCTTT.

The chain is built from TRBV18 and TRBJ2-1; D is uncertain. The CDR3 has 13 amino acids. Trimming shortened V by 0 bases and J by 7 bases, and 7 bases separated the two germline ends. Germline V gene data show CDR1 as KGHSH and CDR2 as LQKENI. CDR3 sequence (DNA): TGTGCCAGCTCACCACCGAGCCAAAATGAGCAGTTCTTC. This gives the protein CASSPPSQNEQFF.

The CDR3 region is CASRRDSNQPQHF. The CDR3 DNA reads TGCGCCAGCAGGAGGGATAGCAATCAGCCCCAGCATTTT. The rearrangement links TRBV5-1 to TRBJ1-5, with D unresolved. Germline-derived CDR1 and CDR2 are SGHRS and YFSETQ. V was cut by 5 bases and J by 0 bases, with 6 bases left in between. The CDR3 has 13 residues.

The chain links TRBV28 to TRBJ1-5; 10 bases line up with TRBD1. Germline trimming cut 4 bases from V and 3 bases from J; bases unmatched to any gene: 3. Germline loops: CDR1 MDHEN, CDR2 SYDVKM. This CDR3 has 15 residues. The CDR3 spells CASSWGTGANQPQHF. The CDR3 coding sequence is TGTGCCAGCAGTTGGGGGACAGGGGCCAATCAGCCCCAGCATTTT.

The DNA of the CDR3 is TGCGCCAGCAGCTTGGATCCGACAGTAACCTACGAGCAGTACTTC. This translates into CASSLDPTVTYEQYF. This chain joins TRBV5-1 and TRBJ2-7; TRBD1 might be the D (5 bases). Trimming removed 0 bases at V and 2 bases at J, with 12 bases between. There are 15 residues in the CDR3. Germline V gene sequence: CDR1 SGHRS, CDR2 YFSETQ.

This chain uses TRBV19 with TRBJ1-1; 7 nucleotides match TRBD1. The CDR3 sequence is 15 residues long. The V segment lost 10 bases and the J segment 0 bases; nucleotides outside the gene matches: 11. The germline V gene encodes CDR1 LNHDA and CDR2 SQIVND (reference sequence). In DNA form, the CDR3 reads TGTGCCACGGCGTCCCGGGACAGTTTGAACACTGAAGCTTTCTTT. Protein: CATASRDSLNTEAFF.

The CDR3 coding sequence is TGCGCCAGCAGTGAGTCTTCTACTGGAAACACCATATATTTT. Translated, it gives CASSESSTGNTIYF. The chain recombines TRBV10-1 with TRBJ1-3, with D uncertain. The germline V gene encodes CDR1 WNHNN and CDR2 SYGVQD (reference sequence). This CDR3 has 14 amino acids. Trimming stripped 0 bases from V and 2 bases from J, with 5 bases between.

This sequence joins TRBV4-2 and TRBJ2-5; 7 bases map to TRBD2. The germline gives CDR1 LGHNA, CDR2 YNFKEQ. The CDR3 covers 18 residues. J was trimmed by 1 base and V by 0 bases; bases with no gene match: 11. CDR3 loop: CASSQDLQRGNSQETQYF. The CDR3 DNA follows: TGTGCCAGCAGCCAAGACCTCCAGCGGGGCAATTCCCAAGAGACCCAGTACTTC.

This clone occurred once. The rearrangement joins TRBV5-1 to TRBJ2-5, with 7 bases identical to TRBD2. The CDR3 has 15 amino acids. The J segment lost 3 bases and the V segment lost 0 bases, leaving 5 bases of the junction unmatched. Germline-derived CDR1 and CDR2 are SGHRS and YFSETQ. In DNA, the CDR3 is TGCGCCAGCAGCTTGGGAAGGGGAGGGGAAGAGACCCAGTACTTC. Translated: CASSLGRGGEETQYF.

The chain recombines TRBV5-6 with TRBJ2-7; D remains ambiguous. V lost 2 bases and J lost 4, with 7 bases in between. The CDR3 totals 12 residues. From germline, CDR1 is SGHDT and CDR2 YYEEEE. In DNA, the CDR3 is TGTGCCAGCAGCTTTGGAGCATACGAGCAGTACTTC. Translated: CASSFGAYEQYF.

V and J are TRBV5-1 and TRBJ1-3; D gene uncertain. Trimming removed 0 bases at V and 0 bases at J, with 10 bases between. The CDR3 is 16 amino acids. Germline-derived CDR1 and CDR2 are SGHRS and YFSETQ. In DNA form, the CDR3 reads TGCGCCAGCAGCTTGGAGCAGGCCAGCTCTGGAAACACCATATATTTT. It is translated as CASSLEQASSGNTIYF.

V usage is TRBV19 and J usage is TRBJ1-5; no definite D call. Trimming stripped 3 bases from V and 5 bases from J, with 11 bases between. This CDR3 is built from 14 residues. Germline V gene sequence: CDR1 LNHDA, CDR2 SQIVND (reference sequence). The CDR3 sequence: CASSIPGFYQPQHF. DNA for the CDR3: TGTGCCAGTAGTATCCCCGGGTTTTATCAGCCCCAGCATTTT.

The rearrangement joins TRBV30 to TRBJ1-6; D might be TRBD1 (6 bases). Germline values: CDR1 GTSNPN, CDR2 SVGIG (reference sequence). Trimming took off 1 base at V and 8 bases at J, with 12 bases between the two ends. The CDR3 has 14 residues. CDR3 residues: CAWSARGSYSPLHF. The CDR3 bases are TGTGCCTGGAGTGCCAGGGGATCTTATTCACCCCTCCACTTT.

The chain links TRBV4-2 to TRBJ2-3, with 12 bases that match TRBD2. Germline V gene lookup returns CDR1 LGHNA and CDR2 YNFKEQ. The CDR3 loop spans 15 amino acids. Trimming removed 6 bases from V and 2 bases from J; junction bases left unmatched: 3. CDR3 amino acids: CASRSSGGATDTQYF. For the CDR3, the DNA is TGTGCCAGCAGGTCTAGCGGGGGGGCCACAGATACGCAGTATTTT.